The clone carrying this T cell receptor (beta chain) was found a few times. Its antigen is currently unknown. Noted time point: week 47, end of study. Every single dose of the vaccine, 300 ug of mutant IDH1 20-mer peptide, came with topical imiquimod. Eight vaccine injections were given to patients in weeks 1, 3, 5, 7, 11, 15, 19 and 23. The data were produced by immunoSEQ multiplex PCR, yet TCRdb's version contains in-frame clones alone and is incomplete. The sample shows about 59,000 clones, 80% to 85% of them seen only once. This entry belongs to a study of a mutant IDH1 vaccine in newly diagnosed glioma. About the study: Onset of vaccination occurred 4-6 weeks following radiotherapy alone, or with temozolomide cycles. Treated patients comprised 62.5% males and approximately 40% females, mean age roughly 37 years. Previous treatment comprised radiotherapy, temozolomide, or both, mostly both.

Sequencing used PBMCs, obtained from a glioma patient whose treatment included an IDH1 peptide vaccine. The TCR originated in a young man with glioma.

The CDR3 here is CASSLDVFGQPQHF. The CDR3 bases are TGTGCCAGCAGCTTGGATGTGTTTGGTCAGCCCCAGCATTTT. The chain uses TRBV5-5 and TRBJ1-5; D is unresolved. The CDR3 sequence is 14 residues long. The V end lost 0 bases, the J end lost 6 bases, and 10 bases lay between the germline ends. The germline gives CDR1 SGHKS, CDR2 YYEKEE (reference sequence).